This T cell receptor (beta chain) was identified during a study of T cell repertoires in cytomegalovirus infection. The CDR3 is made up of 16 amino acids. CDR1 SGHTA and CDR2 FQGNSA come from the germline V gene. After removal of 5 bases from V and 1 base from J, the junction contained 7 bases not matched to a gene. TCRdb processed the reads anew with MiXCR; each CDR3 protein has one entry. The sample has about 360,000 distinct CDR3 sequences; approximately 18% are singletons. Points on this clonotype: Its target is unknown.

General study findings and limits: There were carriers of CMV plus the relevant HLA, and cumulative public TCR beta family frequency identified them.

V gene TRBV7-2 combines with J gene TRBJ2-4, with 8 bases lining up with TRBD2. Material for sequencing was PBMCs. The origin of this receptor is a human donor in good health (CMV status not recorded). Some clones in this sample may be carry-over from other donors' samples. CDR3 coding DNA: TGTGCCAGCAGCCACCTTACTAGCGGTGCCAAAAACATTCAGTACTTC. Its translation is CASSHLTSGAKNIQYF.